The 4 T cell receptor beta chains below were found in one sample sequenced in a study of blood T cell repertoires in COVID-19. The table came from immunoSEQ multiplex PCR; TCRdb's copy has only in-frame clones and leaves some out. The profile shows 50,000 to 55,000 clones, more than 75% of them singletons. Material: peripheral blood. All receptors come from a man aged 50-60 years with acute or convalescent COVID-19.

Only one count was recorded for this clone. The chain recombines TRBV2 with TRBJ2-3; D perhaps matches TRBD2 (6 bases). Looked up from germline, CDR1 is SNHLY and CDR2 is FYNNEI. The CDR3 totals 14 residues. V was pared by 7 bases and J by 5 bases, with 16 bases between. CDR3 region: CASKAAGGIDTQYF. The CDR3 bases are TGTGCCAGCAAGGCAGCCGGGGGTATAGATACGCAGTATTTT. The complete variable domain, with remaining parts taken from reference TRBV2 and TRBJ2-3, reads EPEVTQTPSHQVTQMGQEVILRCVPISNHLYFYWYRQILGQKVEFLVSFYNNEISEKSEIFDDQFSVERPDGSNFTLKIRSTKLEDSAMYFCASKAAGGIDTQYFGPGTRLTVL.

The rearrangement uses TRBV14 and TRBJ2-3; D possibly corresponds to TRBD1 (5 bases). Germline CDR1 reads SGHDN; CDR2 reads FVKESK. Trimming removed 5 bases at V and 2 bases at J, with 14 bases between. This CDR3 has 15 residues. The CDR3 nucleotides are TGTGCCAGCAGCTCAAGCCAGGGCTTCACAGATACGCAGTATTTT. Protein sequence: CASSSSQGFTDTQYF.

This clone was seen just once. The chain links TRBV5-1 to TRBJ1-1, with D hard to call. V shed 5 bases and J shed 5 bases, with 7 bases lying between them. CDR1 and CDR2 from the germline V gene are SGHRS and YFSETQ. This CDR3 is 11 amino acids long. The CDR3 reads CASRAETEAFF. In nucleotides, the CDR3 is TGCGCCAGCAGGGCCGAAACTGAAGCTTTCTTT.

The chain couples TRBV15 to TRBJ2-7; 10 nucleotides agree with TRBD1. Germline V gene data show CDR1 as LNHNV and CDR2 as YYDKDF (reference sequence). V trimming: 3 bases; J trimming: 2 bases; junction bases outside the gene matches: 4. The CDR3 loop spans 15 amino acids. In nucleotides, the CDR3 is TGTGCCACCAGCAGGGACAGGGGGGGGACCTACGAGCAGTACTTC. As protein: CATSRDRGGTYEQYF.